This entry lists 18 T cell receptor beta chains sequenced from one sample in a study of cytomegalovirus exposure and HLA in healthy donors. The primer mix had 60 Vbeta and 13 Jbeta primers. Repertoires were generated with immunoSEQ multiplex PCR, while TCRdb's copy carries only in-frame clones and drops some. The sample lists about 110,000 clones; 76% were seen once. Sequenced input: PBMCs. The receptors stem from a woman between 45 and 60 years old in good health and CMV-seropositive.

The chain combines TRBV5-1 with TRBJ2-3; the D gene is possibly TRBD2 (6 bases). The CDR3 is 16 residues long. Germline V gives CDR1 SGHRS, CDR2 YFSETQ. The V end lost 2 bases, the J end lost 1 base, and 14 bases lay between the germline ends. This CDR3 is CASSLSERAGTDTQYF. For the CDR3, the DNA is TGCGCCAGCAGCTTAAGTGAGCGGGCAGGCACAGATACGCAGTATTTT.

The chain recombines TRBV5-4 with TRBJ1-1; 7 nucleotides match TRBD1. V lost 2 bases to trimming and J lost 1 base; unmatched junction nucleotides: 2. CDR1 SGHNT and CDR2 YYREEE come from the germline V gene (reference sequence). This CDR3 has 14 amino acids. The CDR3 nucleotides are TGTGCCAGCAGCTTTGACAGGGAGAACACTGAAGCTTTCTTT. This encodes CASSFDRENTEAFF.

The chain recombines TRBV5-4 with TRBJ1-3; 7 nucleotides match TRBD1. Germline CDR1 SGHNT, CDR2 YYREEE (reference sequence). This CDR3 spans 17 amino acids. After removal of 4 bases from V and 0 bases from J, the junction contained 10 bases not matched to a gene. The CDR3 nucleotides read TGTGCCAGCAGCCCACCCGGGACAGCCTTCTCTGGAAACACCATATATTTT. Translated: CASSPPGTAFSGNTIYF.

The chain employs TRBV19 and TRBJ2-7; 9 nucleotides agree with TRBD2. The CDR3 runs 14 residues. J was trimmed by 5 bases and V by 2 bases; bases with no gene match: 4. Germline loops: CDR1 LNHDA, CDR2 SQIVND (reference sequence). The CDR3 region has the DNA TGTGCCAGTAGTATAAATAGCGGGGGCCACGAGCAGTACTTC. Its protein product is CASSINSGGHEQYF.

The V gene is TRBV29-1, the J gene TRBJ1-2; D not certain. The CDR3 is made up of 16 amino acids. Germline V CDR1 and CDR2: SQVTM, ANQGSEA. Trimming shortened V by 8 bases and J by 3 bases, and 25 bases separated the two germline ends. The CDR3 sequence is CSSFGLGKREHYGYTF. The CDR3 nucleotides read TGCAGCAGCTTCGGGTTGGGGAAGAGGGAACACTATGGCTACACCTTC.

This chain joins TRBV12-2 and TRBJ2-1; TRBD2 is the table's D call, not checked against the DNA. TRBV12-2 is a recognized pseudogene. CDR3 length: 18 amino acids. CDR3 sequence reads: CASRLDPRLAGGRNEQFF. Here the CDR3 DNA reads TGTGCAAGTCGCTTAGACCCTCGACTAGCGGGGGGGCGTAATGAGCAGTTCTTC.

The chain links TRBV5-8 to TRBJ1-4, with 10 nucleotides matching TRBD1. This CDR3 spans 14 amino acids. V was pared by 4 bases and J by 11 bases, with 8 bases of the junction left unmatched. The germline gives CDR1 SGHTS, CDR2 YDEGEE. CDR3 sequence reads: CASSAGTGEWKLFF. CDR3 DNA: TGTGCCAGCAGCGCCGGGACAGGGGAATGGAAACTGTTTTTT. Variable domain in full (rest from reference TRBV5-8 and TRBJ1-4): EAGVTQSPTHLIKTRGQQATLRCSPISGHTSVYWYQQALGLGLQFLLWYDEGEERNRGNFPPRFSGRQFPNYSSELNVNALELEDSALYLCASSAGTGEWKLFFGSGTQLSVL.

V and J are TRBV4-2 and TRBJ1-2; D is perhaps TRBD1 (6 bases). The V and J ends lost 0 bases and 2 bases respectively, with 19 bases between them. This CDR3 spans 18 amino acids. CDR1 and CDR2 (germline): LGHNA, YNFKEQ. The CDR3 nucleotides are TGTGCCAGCAGCCAAGATCGGCCCAGGGGTGCCAAAAACTATGGCTACACCTTC. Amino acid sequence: CASSQDRPRGAKNYGYTF.

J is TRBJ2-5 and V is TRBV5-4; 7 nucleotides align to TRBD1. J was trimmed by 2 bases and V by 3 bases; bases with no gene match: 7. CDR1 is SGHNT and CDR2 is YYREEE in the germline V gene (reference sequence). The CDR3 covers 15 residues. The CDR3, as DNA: TGTGCCAGCAGCTCCGGGACAGTGCTGCAAGAGACCCAGTACTTC. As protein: CASSSGTVLQETQYF.

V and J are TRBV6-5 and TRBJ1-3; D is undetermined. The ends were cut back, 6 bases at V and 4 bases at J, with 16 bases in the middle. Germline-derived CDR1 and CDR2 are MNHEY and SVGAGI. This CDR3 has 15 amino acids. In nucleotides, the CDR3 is TGTGCCAGCAGAGCCCTGACGGGGTGGGGAAACACCATATATTTT. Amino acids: CASRALTGWGNTIYF.

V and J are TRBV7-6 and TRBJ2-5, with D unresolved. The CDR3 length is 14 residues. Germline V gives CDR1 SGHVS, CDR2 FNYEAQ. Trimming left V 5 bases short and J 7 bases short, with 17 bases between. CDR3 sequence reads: CASSLPPRGGTQYF. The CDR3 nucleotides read TGTGCCAGCAGCCTCCCCCCGCGCGGCGGGACCCAGTACTTC.

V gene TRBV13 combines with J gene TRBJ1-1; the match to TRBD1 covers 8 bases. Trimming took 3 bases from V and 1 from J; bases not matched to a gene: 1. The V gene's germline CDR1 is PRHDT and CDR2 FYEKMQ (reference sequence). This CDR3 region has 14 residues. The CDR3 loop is CASSFGQGNTEAFF. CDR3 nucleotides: TGTGCCAGCAGCTTCGGACAGGGGAACACTGAAGCTTTCTTT.

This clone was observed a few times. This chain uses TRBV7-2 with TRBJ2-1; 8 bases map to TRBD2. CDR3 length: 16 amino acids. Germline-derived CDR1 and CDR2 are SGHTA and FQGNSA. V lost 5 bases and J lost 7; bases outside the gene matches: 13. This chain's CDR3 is CASSPHGGALRNEQFF. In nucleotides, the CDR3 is TGTGCCAGCAGCCCCCACGGGGGGGCCCTTCGGAATGAGCAGTTCTTC.

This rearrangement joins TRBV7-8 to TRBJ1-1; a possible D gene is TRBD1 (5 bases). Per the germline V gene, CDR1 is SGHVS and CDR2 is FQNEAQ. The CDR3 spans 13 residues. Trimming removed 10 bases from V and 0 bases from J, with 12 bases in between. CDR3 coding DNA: TGTGCCACCGAGCGGGGGGTGAACACTGAAGCTTTCTTT. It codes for CATERGVNTEAFF. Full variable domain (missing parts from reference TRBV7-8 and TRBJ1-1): GAGVSQSPRYKVAKRGQDVALRCDPISGHVSLFWYQQALGQGPEFLTYFQNEAQLDKSGLPSDRFFAERPEGSVSTLKIQRTQQEDSAVYLCATERGVNTEAFFGQGTRLTVV.

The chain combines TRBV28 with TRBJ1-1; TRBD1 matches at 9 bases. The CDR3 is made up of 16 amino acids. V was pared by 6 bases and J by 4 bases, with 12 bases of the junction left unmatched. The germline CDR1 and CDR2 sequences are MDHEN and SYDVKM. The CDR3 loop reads CASRGQGGTGSTEAFF. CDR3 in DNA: TGTGCCAGCAGGGGACAGGGAGGTACGGGTAGCACTGAAGCTTTCTTT.

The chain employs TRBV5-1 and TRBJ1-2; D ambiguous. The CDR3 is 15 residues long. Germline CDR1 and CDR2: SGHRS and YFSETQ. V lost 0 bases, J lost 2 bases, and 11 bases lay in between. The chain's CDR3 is CASSLDRGENYGYTF. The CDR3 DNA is TGCGCCAGCAGCTTGGACCGGGGAGAGAACTATGGCTACACCTTC. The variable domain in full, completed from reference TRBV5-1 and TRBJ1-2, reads KAGVTQTPRYLIKTRGQQVTLSCSPISGHRSVSWYQQTPGQGLQFLFEYFSETQRNKGNFPGRFSGRQFSNSRSEMNVSTLELGDSALYLCASSLDRGENYGYTFGSGTRLTVV.

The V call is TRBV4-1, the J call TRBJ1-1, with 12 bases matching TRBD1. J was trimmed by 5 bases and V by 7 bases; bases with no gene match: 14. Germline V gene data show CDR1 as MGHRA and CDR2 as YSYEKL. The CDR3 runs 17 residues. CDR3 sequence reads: CASKSTWDRGRGTEAFF. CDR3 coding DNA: TGCGCCAGCAAATCCACCTGGGACAGGGGGCGCGGGACTGAAGCTTTCTTT.

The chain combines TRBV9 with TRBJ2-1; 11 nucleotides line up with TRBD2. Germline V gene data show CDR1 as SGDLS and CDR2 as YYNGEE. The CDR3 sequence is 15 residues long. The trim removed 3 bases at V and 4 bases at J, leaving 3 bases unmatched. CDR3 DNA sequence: TGTGCCAGCAGCGCCATAGCGGGAGGGTACAATGAGCAGTTCTTC. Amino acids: CASSAIAGGYNEQFF.